This T cell receptor beta chain came from a study of blood T cells in healthy people across ages. This CDR3 spans 16 amino acids. Germline-derived CDR1 and CDR2 are SGHVS and FQNEAQ. Trimming cost V 2 bases and J 0 bases, with 11 bases left between them. Through a sample-barcoded 5' primer and a J-beta primer mix, a second PCR was run for roughly 6 to 12 cycles. TCRdb fed the 5' RACE reads into MiXCR, producing one record per CDR3 protein. The sample lists about 680,000 distinct CDR3 sequences, about half occurring once. This TCR derives from a woman aged 55-69 years in good health. The specimen sequenced was blood. The chain combines TRBV7-8 with TRBJ2-1, with a weak D call TRBD2 (6 bases). As DNA, the CDR3 is TGTGCCAGCAGCTTAAAGGAGGGAAGCTCCTACAATGAGCAGTTCTTC. This gives the protein CASSLKEGSSYNEQFF.